These 30 T cell receptor beta chains came from one sample sequenced in a study of T cell repertoires in cytomegalovirus infection. For these receptors, no antigen is known. A single record per CDR3 protein comes from TCRdb applying MiXCR to the reads. Of approximately 1,000,000 distinct CDR3 sequences in the sample, more than 25% are singletons; the top ten hold around 15%. Sequencing was performed on cultured CD8+ T cells from PBMCs, taken from culture after CMV antigen stimulation. These receptors originate from a human donor in good health (CMV status not recorded). Some clones in this sample may be carry-over from other donors' samples.

This clonotype was seen a few times. The rearrangement links TRBV3-1 to TRBJ1-2, with 8 bases identical to TRBD1. Germline V gene data show CDR1 as LGHDT and CDR2 as YNNKEL (reference sequence). The junction had 8 bases not matched to a gene; V was cut back by 7 bases and J by 4 bases. This CDR3 is built from 14 residues. The CDR3 region has the DNA TGTGCCAGCATCGGACAGGGACGTTTCTATGGCTACACCTTC. Translating gives CASIGQGRFYGYTF. Combining the CDR3 with reference TRBV3-1 and TRBJ1-2 gives the whole variable domain DTAVSQTPKYLVTQMGNDKSIKCEQNLGHDTMYWYKQDSKKFLKIMFSYNNKELIINETVPNRFSPKSPDKAHLNLHINSLELGDSAVYFCASIGQGRFYGYTFGSGTRLTVV.

V is TRBV11-2 and J is TRBJ2-7; D is unclear. Per the germline V gene, CDR1 is SGHAT and CDR2 is FQNNGV. V was shortened by 7 bases and J by 3 bases, with 22 bases between the two germline ends. This CDR3 has 16 amino acids. CDR3 region: CASNLFLTTPLYEQYF. CDR3 sequence (DNA): TGTGCCAGCAACCTTTTCCTAACCACCCCCCTCTACGAGCAGTACTTC.

This clonotype appeared a few times. The V and J genes are TRBV27 and TRBJ1-2; unclear D gene. V lost 5 bases, J lost 7 bases, and 14 bases lay in between. This CDR3 spans 13 amino acids. Per the germline V gene, CDR1 is MNHEY and CDR2 is SMNVEV (reference sequence). CDR3 sequence reads: CASSPRVAGGYTF. The CDR3, as DNA: TGTGCCAGCAGTCCGAGGGTAGCCGGTGGCTACACCTTC.

The rearrangement links TRBV13 to TRBJ1-1; TRBD1 agrees at 7 bases. V shed 4 bases, J shed 4 bases, and the junction held 9 bases outside the gene matches. Germline assignment: CDR1 PRHDT and CDR2 FYEKMQ (reference sequence). This CDR3 has 15 amino acids. In DNA, the CDR3 is TGTGCCAGCAGCTCCCAGAACAGGGGCACCACTGAAGCTTTCTTT. Its protein product is CASSSQNRGTTEAFF.

A few counts support this clonotype. V and J are TRBV6-2 or TRBV6-3 and TRBJ1-5, with 10 bases fitting TRBD1. Per the germline V gene, CDR1 is MNHEY and CDR2 is SVGEGT. V dropped 2 bases and J dropped 5; count of bases not matched to a gene: 6. The CDR3 runs to 16 residues. CDR3 DNA sequence: TGTGCCAGCAGTTACCCCACGACAGGGGGCCATCAGCCCCAGCATTTT. This sequence encodes CASSYPTTGGHQPQHF.

The chain couples TRBV7-9 to TRBJ1-6; 9 bases are a match to TRBD1. The length of the CDR3 is 16 residues. V lost 3 bases to trimming and J lost 7 bases; unmatched junction nucleotides: 7. The germline CDR1 and CDR2 sequences are SEHNR and FQNEAQ (reference sequence). Here the CDR3 DNA reads TGTGCCAGCAGCTTTACCGGGACAGGGTTAAATTCACCCCTCCACTTT. As protein: CASSFTGTGLNSPLHF. The variable domain in full, completed from reference TRBV7-9 and TRBJ1-6, reads DTGVSQNPRHKITKRGQNVTFRCDPISEHNRLYWYRQTLGQGPEFLTYFQNEAQLEKSRLLSDRFSAERPKGSFSTLEIQRTEQGDSAMYLCASSFTGTGLNSPLHFGNGTRLTVT.

Note on this clonotype: A much larger clone lies one base from this, so it may be a read error. The V call is TRBV6-1, the J call TRBJ2-1; TRBD2 matches at 12 bases. The germline gives CDR1 MNHNS, CDR2 SASEGT. CDR3 size: 14 residues. CDR3 coding DNA: TGTGTCAGCAGTATCGAGGGACTAGCGGGCTCAAAGTTCTTC. Protein sequence: CVSSIEGLAGSKFF.

This clonotype was recorded a few times. This chain links TRBV28 with TRBJ1-2, with D perhaps matching TRBD1 (5 bases). There are 12 residues in the CDR3. Trimming stripped 7 bases from V and 8 bases from J, with 14 bases between. Germline V gene sequence: CDR1 MDHEN, CDR2 SYDVKM. The CDR3: CASTRGLWGYTF. For the CDR3, the DNA is TGTGCCAGCACCCGGGGACTGTGGGGCTACACCTTC.

V is TRBV19 and J is TRBJ2-2; 9 positions agree with TRBD2. CDR1 and CDR2 from the germline V gene are LNHDA and SQIVND (reference sequence). V lost 7 bases and J lost 6; bases outside the gene matches: 18. This CDR3 comprises 18 residues. The CDR3 here is CASTPWRGGGVSAGELFF. DNA for the CDR3: TGTGCCAGTACCCCCTGGAGAGGCGGGGGGGTTAGCGCCGGGGAGCTGTTTTTT.

The V call is TRBV15, the J call TRBJ1-1; a weak D match, TRBD1 (5 bases). The V and J ends lost 0 bases and 2 bases respectively, with 10 bases between them. The CDR3 runs 15 residues. Germline CDR1 LNHNV, CDR2 YYDKDF (reference sequence). CDR3 protein: CATSRDIGGNTEAFF. The CDR3 DNA sequence: TGTGCCACCAGCAGAGATATCGGGGGAAACACTGAAGCTTTCTTT.

J is TRBJ2-2 and V is TRBV7-9; TRBD1 aligns across 7 bases. Germline values: CDR1 SEHNR, CDR2 FQNEAQ (reference sequence). V gave up 6 bases and J gave up 5 bases; unmatched junction bases: 3. The CDR3 has 13 residues. CDR3 region: CASSWGQTGELFF. The CDR3 coding sequence is TGTGCCAGCAGTTGGGGACAGACCGGGGAGCTGTTTTTT.

The CDR3 region has the DNA TGCGCCAGCAGCCAAACCGGGACTTTGGAGCTGTTTTTT. Its translation is CASSQTGTLELFF. This chain joins TRBV4-1 and TRBJ2-2, with D possibly TRBD2 on 6 matching bases. V lost 2 bases and J lost 10, with 11 bases in between. The CDR3 loop spans 13 amino acids. The germline V gene has CDR1 MGHRA and CDR2 YSYEKL.

This clonotype was counted a few times. CDR3 sequence: CASSFGTSGVRNNEQFF. The CDR3 DNA is TGTGCCAGCAGCTTCGGGACTAGCGGGGTAAGAAACAATGAGCAGTTCTTC. The chain joins TRBV7-9 to TRBJ2-1; 13 bases are shared with TRBD2. With V trimmed by 3 bases and J by 5 bases, 7 bases remained unmatched. Germline V lookup: CDR1 SEHNR, CDR2 FQNEAQ (reference sequence). This CDR3 region has 17 residues.

The rearrangement uses TRBV6-8 and TRBJ2-7; the D call may be TRBD1 or TRBD2 (5 bases each). V lost 6 bases to trimming and J lost 0 bases, with 15 bases between them. This CDR3 region has 15 residues. Germline CDR1 reads MNHGY; CDR2 reads SAAAGT. The CDR3 DNA reads TGTGCCAGCAGCCCTGGGGGATATTACTCCTACGAGCAGTACGTC. Protein sequence: CASSPGGYYSYEQYV.

The rearrangement links TRBV28 to TRBJ1-5; D unclear. Germline lookup yields CDR1 MDHEN and CDR2 SYDVKM. CDR3 length equals 15 residues. Trimming left V 7 bases short and J 4 bases short, with 17 bases between. The CDR3 DNA reads as TGTGCCAGCACGAAAGGGTCCTACAAAAATCAGCCCCAGCATTTT. Translating gives CASTKGSYKNQPQHF.

The J gene is TRBJ1-4, the V gene TRBV6-6; D is undetermined. V was clipped by 2 bases and J by 6 bases, with 4 bases between them. CDR1 and CDR2 from the germline V gene are MNHNY and SVGAGI (reference sequence). The CDR3 loop spans 12 amino acids. The CDR3 nucleotides read TGTGCCAGCAGTTACCTGGATGAAAAACTGTTTTTT. As protein: CASSYLDEKLFF.

This clonotype appeared many times. The V call is TRBV7-7, the J call TRBJ2-7; 7 bases are shared with TRBD2. J was trimmed by 5 bases and V by 5 bases; bases with no gene match: 9. Germline-derived CDR1 and CDR2 are SSHAT and FNYEAQ (reference sequence). This CDR3 has 14 residues. The CDR3 nucleotides are TGTGCCAGCAGCCCGCTTACGGCGGGGGACGAGCAGTACTTC. Translation: CASSPLTAGDEQYF.

The sample holds a few counts of this clonotype. The chain carries TRBV15 and TRBJ1-3; D remains unclear. The CDR3 is made up of 17 amino acids. The germline gives CDR1 LNHNV, CDR2 YYDKDF (reference sequence). Trimming pared 4 bases from V and 0 bases from J, leaving 16 bases between. The CDR3 bases are TGTGCCACCAGCATCTTGGCCCCGCAGAACTCTGGAAACACCATATATTTT. It yields the protein CATSILAPQNSGNTIYF.

This clonotype was observed a few times. This chain connects TRBV10-3 to TRBJ2-5; a weak D match, TRBD1 (6 bases). Trimming took 2 bases from V and 1 from J, leaving 23 bases between them. Germline CDR1 ENHRY, CDR2 SYGVKD. The CDR3 extends over 19 amino acids. CDR3 residues: CAISETGHQTGRLQETQYF. CDR3 nucleotide sequence: TGTGCCATCAGTGAGACGGGACACCAGACGGGGAGACTCCAAGAGACCCAGTACTTC.

This clonotype has only a few counts. This chain joins TRBV12-3 or TRBV12-4 and TRBJ1-6; unclear D gene. V was pared by 7 bases and J by 4 bases, with 17 bases between. This CDR3 has 16 amino acids. The CDR3 here is CASTVGLLRYNSPLHF. The CDR3 nucleotides are TGTGCCAGCACCGTTGGACTTCTAAGATATAATTCACCCCTCCACTTT.

V is TRBV6-5 and J is TRBJ1-2; D is ambiguous. CDR3 length equals 17 residues. From germline, CDR1 is MNHEY and CDR2 SVGAGI. Trimming took off 1 base at V and 3 bases at J, with 18 bases between the two ends. This chain's CDR3 is CASSYFRAASRDYGYTF. In nucleotides, the CDR3 is TGTGCCAGCAGTTACTTCCGGGCCGCCTCGAGGGACTATGGCTACACCTTC.

In this sample, this clonotype turned up a few times. The chain couples TRBV2 to TRBJ2-7; weak D call: TRBD1 (6 bases). The V and J ends lost 3 bases and 6 bases respectively, with 15 bases between them. Germline-derived CDR1 and CDR2 are SNHLY and FYNNEI. The CDR3 extends over 14 amino acids. CDR3 amino acids: CASSDRGHLSEQYF. The CDR3 DNA is TGTGCCAGCAGTGATAGGGGACACCTCTCCGAGCAGTACTTC.

In nucleotides, the CDR3 is TGTGCCAGCAGATCTCGGGGGGGCGGTGAGACCCAGTACTTC. It encodes CASRSRGGGETQYF. V is TRBV12-3 or TRBV12-4 and J is TRBJ2-5, with 8 bases fitting TRBD2. The CDR3 totals 14 residues. V shed 6 bases and J 5 bases; nucleotides not matched to a gene: 8.

In its sample, this clonotype was seen a few times. This chain joins TRBV4-1 and TRBJ1-5; 7 bases align to TRBD1. CDR1 MGHRA and CDR2 YSYEKL come from the germline V gene. The CDR3 loop spans 15 amino acids. V was clipped by 4 bases and J by 3 bases; unmatched bases: 6. CDR3 DNA sequence: TGCGCCAGCAGCCCCGTGACAGGGATCAATCAGCCCCAGCATTTT. It translates to CASSPVTGINQPQHF.

The rearrangement joins TRBV5-8 to TRBJ1-4, with 9 bases identical to TRBD1. Germline lookup yields CDR1 SGHTS and CDR2 YDEGEE. Trimming cost V 4 bases and J 8 bases; bases outside gene matches: 6. The CDR3 is 14 amino acids. CDR3 bases: TGTGCCAGCAGCGCCGGGACAGGGAGGGAAAAACTGTTTTTT. Residues: CASSAGTGREKLFF.

The V and J genes are TRBV11-3 and TRBJ2-7; TRBD2 is a possible D gene (5 bases). CDR3 size: 15 residues. V gave up 0 bases and J gave up 0 bases, with 9 bases separating them. From germline, CDR1 is SGHNT and CDR2 YENEEA. CDR3 nucleotides: TGTGCCAGCAGCTTAGAGGGGAGATTCTCCTACGAGCAGTACGTC. Translating it yields CASSLEGRFSYEQYV.

The table lists this clonotype with a few counts. CDR3 sequence reads: CASSMVWSYNEQFF. Written as DNA, the CDR3 is TGTGCCAGTAGTATGGTTTGGTCCTACAATGAGCAGTTCTTC. This chain connects TRBV19 to TRBJ2-1; no firm D call. The V gene's germline CDR1 is LNHDA and CDR2 SQIVND (reference sequence). This CDR3 is 14 amino acids long. V gave up 3 bases and J gave up 1 base, with 7 bases separating them.

J is TRBJ2-5 and V is TRBV9, with TRBD2 identical over 10 bases. In germline, CDR1 is SGDLS, CDR2 YYNGEE. CDR3 length: 15 amino acids. V shed 2 bases and J 5 bases; nucleotides not matched to a gene: 6. CDR3 bases: TGTGCCAGCAGCGTTAGCGGGGGGCTTCCGGAGACCCAGTACTTC. Amino acid sequence: CASSVSGGLPETQYF.

The V call is TRBV18, the J call TRBJ2-1; 9 positions match TRBD1. V shed 0 bases and J 4 bases; nucleotides not matched to a gene: 10. The CDR3 covers 18 residues. The germline CDR1 and CDR2 sequences are KGHSH and LQKENI. The CDR3 region is CASSPPLPSDRGYNEQFF. Here the CDR3 DNA reads TGTGCCAGCTCACCACCGCTGCCATCGGACAGGGGATACAATGAGCAGTTCTTC. Full variable domain (missing parts from reference TRBV18 and TRBJ2-1): NAGVMQNPRHLVRRRGQEARLRCSPMKGHSHVYWYRQLPEEGLKFMVYLQKENIIDESGMPKERFSAEFPKEGPSILRIQQVVRGDSAAYFCASSPPLPSDRGYNEQFFGPGTRLTVL.

DNA for the CDR3: TGTGCCAGCAGCCAGACAGGGAAGAACGGTGAAAAACTGTTTTTT. Translated: CASSQTGKNGEKLFF. The chain carries TRBV11-2 and TRBJ1-4, with TRBD1 identical over 7 bases. The V gene's germline CDR1 is SGHAT and CDR2 FQNNGV. J gave up 7 bases and V 5 bases, and 10 bases lay outside the gene matches. The CDR3 spans 15 residues.